This T cell receptor (beta chain) originates from a study of T cell repertoires in cytomegalovirus infection. TCRdb analysed the reads with MiXCR anew, one entry per CDR3 protein. The sample has approximately 300,000 distinct CDR3 sequences; approximately 32% are singletons. This clonotype has more than one count but fewer than ten. The antigen remains undetermined. V lost 6 bases, J lost 1 base, and 10 bases lay in between. The CDR3 covers 15 residues. The V call is TRBV12-3 or TRBV12-4, the J call TRBJ2-6, with D unresolved. The clonotype originates from a human donor in good health (CMV status not recorded). Some clones in this sample may be carry-over from other donors' samples. The source was cultured PBMCs, collected from culture after CMV antigen stimulation. The CDR3 region is CASSGRRSGANVLTF. The CDR3 DNA reads TGTGCCAGCAGCGGTCGGCGGTCTGGGGCCAACGTCCTGACTTTC.